This T cell receptor beta chain was obtained from a study of T cell responses to AZD1222 COVID-19 vaccine. Study conclusions and caveats: Females made up more of the donors, who were largely white British, and clonal diversity may have come out too low. AZD1222 recipients seropositive at baseline numbered only 5 or 6.

This clone was seen just once. Its antigen is as yet unknown. Data came from immunoSEQ multiplex PCR; TCRdb stores just in-frame clones and leaves some out. The sample records approximately 120,000 clones, more than 85% being singletons. Germline CDR1 reads SGDLS; CDR2 reads YYNGEE. The CDR3 consists of 13 residues. Trimming cost V 0 bases and J 6 bases, with 10 bases left between them. The sequencing used peripheral blood, collected on day 0 of MenACWY control vaccination. The sequence was collected from an adult in good health. The rearrangement links TRBV9 to TRBJ2-7; D gene ambiguous. DNA of the CDR3: TGTGCCAGCAGCGTAGAGTTTCAGACCGAGCAGTACTTC. Translation gives CASSVEFQTEQYF.